The sequence of this T cell receptor beta chain was determined in a study of control samples from healthy donors and cancer patients. This clone occurred a few times. CDR1 is LNHNV and CDR2 is YYDKDF in the germline V gene (reference sequence). Trimming stripped 1 base from V and 3 bases from J, with 15 bases between. This CDR3 comprises 16 residues. Clones were sequenced by immunoSEQ multiplex PCR, and TCRdb holds only the in-frame ones, with some missing. The sample yields about 130,000 clones, 75% to 95% seen once. Sequencing was done on a sample of blood. The TCR was taken from a man between 18 and 29 years old in good health. The rearrangement joins TRBV15 to TRBJ1-2; D might be TRBD1 (6 bases). In DNA, the CDR3 is TGTGCCACCAGCAGAGCGGGGGCCAGGGGAGACTATGGCTACACCTTC. Translated, it gives CATSRAGARGDYGYTF.